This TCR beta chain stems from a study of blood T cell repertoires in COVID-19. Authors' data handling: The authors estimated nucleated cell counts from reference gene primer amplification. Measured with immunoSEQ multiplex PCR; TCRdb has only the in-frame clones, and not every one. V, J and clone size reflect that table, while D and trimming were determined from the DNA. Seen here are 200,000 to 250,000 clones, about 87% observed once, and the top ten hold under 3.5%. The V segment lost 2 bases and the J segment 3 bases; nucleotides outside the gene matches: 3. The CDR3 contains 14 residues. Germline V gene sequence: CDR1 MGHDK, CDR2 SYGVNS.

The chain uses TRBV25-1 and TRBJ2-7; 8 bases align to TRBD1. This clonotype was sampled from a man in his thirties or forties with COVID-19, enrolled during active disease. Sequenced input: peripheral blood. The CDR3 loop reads CASSEQGAGYEQYF. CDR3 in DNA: TGTGCCAGCAGTGAACAGGGGGCTGGCTACGAGCAGTACTTC.